This paragraph covers one T cell receptor (beta chain) sequence. The record originates from a study of blood T cell repertoires in COVID-19. CDR3 length: 14 amino acids. Between the trimmed V and J ends, which lost 2 bases and 7 bases, there was a span of 12 bases. Enrolment of Seattle patients took place during active infection, and they were followed longitudinally. Per the original methods: Estimation of nucleated cell counts relied on the amplification of reference gene primers. Assay: immunoSEQ multiplex PCR; the TCRdb copy retains only in-frame clones and omits some. V and J calls and clone size are given by that table; D and trimming were obtained from the DNA. Of 75,000 to 90,000 clones listed, roughly 80% are singletons.

The TCR comes from a man between 60 and 70 years old with COVID-19, enrolled during active disease. The chain is built from TRBV5-3 and TRBJ1-4; a weak D match, TRBD1 (5 bases). TRBV5-3 is known as an ORF, though its function is uncertain. Sequenced material: peripheral blood. The CDR3 loop reads CARSFVRTIEKLFF. In DNA form, the CDR3 reads TGTGCCAGAAGCTTCGTTAGGACAATTGAAAAACTGTTTTTT.